The 17 T cell receptor beta chains below come from one sample, sequenced in a study of regulatory T cells in long-lasting Graves disease. The time point was: newly diagnosed GD, antithyroid drugs for less than 3 months. Extracted RNA from PBMCs served as the source of the TCR library. Researchers made TCR beta libraries by using iRepertoire HTBI primers and running Arm-PCR on CDR3 regions. TCRdb reprocessed the multiplex PCR reads via MiXCR and lists one record per CDR3 protein. The table includes 360,000 or so distinct CDR3 sequences, 12% detected once. These same records also appear under a second study, on T cells in Graves' hyperthyroidism and ophthalmopathy.

Here the sequenced sample was peripheral blood mononuclear cells (PBMCs), taken at new diagnosis, from a patient treated with antithyroid drugs. These TCRs come from a woman under 30 with Graves disease.

The sample holds many counts of this clonotype. The chain employs TRBV6-2 or TRBV6-3 and TRBJ2-1, with 10 bases lining up with TRBD2. The germline V gene encodes CDR1 MNHEY and CDR2 SVGEGT. Trimming at V came to 6 bases and at J to 8 bases, leaving 4 bases not matched to a gene. The CDR3 contains 13 residues. CDR3 sequence: CASRLAGTYEQFF. The CDR3 DNA is TGTGCCAGCAGACTAGCGGGGACTTATGAGCAGTTCTTC.

This clonotype was counted ten times or more. The chain recombines TRBV12-3 or TRBV12-4 with TRBJ2-7, with TRBD1 identical over 7 bases. The CDR3 runs to 11 residues. J was trimmed by 7 bases and V by 6 bases; bases with no gene match: 3. The CDR3 DNA follows: TGTGCCAGCAGCACCAGGGGGGAGCAGTACTTC. Its translation is CASSTRGEQYF.

The chain combines TRBV29-1 with TRBJ1-5, with D possibly matching TRBD1 (5 bases). The CDR3 totals 14 residues. V gave up 4 bases and J gave up 3 bases, with 13 bases separating them. Germline lookup yields CDR1 SQVTM and CDR2 ANQGSEA. CDR3 nucleotide sequence: TGCAGCGTTGCGGCGGGGGTTCCCAATCAGCCCCAGCATTTT. Encoded protein: CSVAAGVPNQPQHF. Together with reference TRBV29-1 and TRBJ1-5, the CDR3 gives the full variable domain: SAVISQKPSRDICQRGTSLTIQCQVDSQVTMMFWYRQQPGQSLTLIATANQGSEATYESGFVIDKFPISRPNLTFSTLTVSNMSPEDSSIYLCSVAAGVPNQPQHFGDGTRLSIL.

This clonotype was seen ten or more times. The genes are TRBV5-5 and TRBJ2-1, with 8 bases lining up with TRBD1. The junction had 8 bases not matched to a gene; V was cut back by 4 bases and J by 5 bases. Germline values: CDR1 SGHKS, CDR2 YYEKEE (reference sequence). There are 15 residues in the CDR3. Written as DNA, the CDR3 is TGTGCCAGCAGCAGGACAGGGCCCCCTGACAATGAGCAGTTCTTC. Protein sequence: CASSRTGPPDNEQFF.

This clonotype showed up just a few times. The rearrangement joins TRBV5-1 to TRBJ1-5, with 9 bases matching TRBD1. Germline trimming cut 0 bases from V and 6 bases from J; bases unmatched to any gene: 4. The V gene's germline CDR1 is SGHRS and CDR2 YFSETQ. The CDR3 has 15 amino acids. CDR3 residues: CASSLDRGRVQPQHF. The CDR3 bases are TGCGCCAGCAGCTTGGACAGGGGGCGGGTTCAGCCCCAGCATTTT.

This clonotype has ten or more counts. J is TRBJ2-3 and V is TRBV4-1; D gene unclear. The ends were cut back, 1 base at V and 6 bases at J, with 5 bases in the middle. From germline, CDR1 is MGHRA and CDR2 YSYEKL. The CDR3 runs 12 residues. The CDR3 here is CASSQVSDTQYF. DNA of the CDR3: TGCGCCAGCAGCCAAGTATCGGATACGCAGTATTTT.

This clonotype was seen ten or more times. The rearrangement links TRBV12-3 or TRBV12-4 to TRBJ1-4; D call uncertain. Trimming removed 7 bases at V and 8 bases at J, with 17 bases between. This CDR3 has 14 amino acids. DNA of the CDR3: TGTGCCAGCAAATCGGCGAGTCTAATCGAAAAACTGTTTTTT. This sequence encodes CASKSASLIEKLFF.

This clonotype was detected only a few times. V usage is TRBV6-5 and J usage is TRBJ2-1; a possible D gene is TRBD1 (5 bases). The V end was cut by 0 bases, the J end by 7 bases, with 7 bases between. This CDR3 region has 13 residues. In germline, CDR1 is MNHEY, CDR2 SVGAGI. CDR3 region: CASSYSTDNEQFF. Here the CDR3 DNA reads TGTGCCAGCAGTTACTCGACAGATAATGAGCAGTTCTTC.

This chain links TRBV6-1 with TRBJ2-1; perhaps TRBD2 as D (5 bases). CDR1 and CDR2 from the germline V gene are MNHNS and SASEGT. V lost 7 bases to trimming and J lost 3 bases, with 25 bases between them. This CDR3 spans 18 amino acids. This chain's CDR3 is CASTYLFPGLGLYNEQFF. The CDR3 region has the DNA TGTGCCAGCACCTACCTTTTTCCCGGGCTAGGACTCTACAATGAGCAGTTCTTC.

Ten or more counts support this clonotype. This sequence joins TRBV7-8 and TRBJ2-1, with 11 nucleotides matching TRBD2. CDR3 size: 16 residues. V shed 4 bases, J shed 5 bases, and the junction held 7 bases outside the gene matches. Per the germline V gene, CDR1 is SGHVS and CDR2 is FQNEAQ. The CDR3 DNA follows: TGTGCCAGCAGCTCGTTACCGGGACTAGCGGACAATGAGCAGTTCTTC. Protein: CASSSLPGLADNEQFF. Filled out from reference TRBV7-8 and TRBJ2-1, the complete variable domain reads GAGVSQSPRYKVAKRGQDVALRCDPISGHVSLFWYQQALGQGPEFLTYFQNEAQLDKSGLPSDRFFAERPEGSVSTLKIQRTQQEDSAVYLCASSSLPGLADNEQFFGPGTRLTVL.

The table lists this clonotype with many counts. The chain uses TRBV25-1 and TRBJ2-1; a possible D gene is TRBD1 (6 bases). V lost 5 bases, J lost 4 bases, and 15 bases lay in between. CDR1 MGHDK and CDR2 SYGVNS come from the germline V gene. The CDR3 is 15 amino acids. CDR3 DNA: TGTGCCAGCAGTACAGGGACGGGACAATACAATGAGCAGTTCTTC. Translation gives CASSTGTGQYNEQFF.

This sequence joins TRBV7-8 and TRBJ2-3; tentatively, D is TRBD1 (6 bases). Germline lookup yields CDR1 SGHVS and CDR2 FQNEAQ. The CDR3 has 13 residues. Trimming cost V 4 bases and J 5 bases, with 10 bases left between them. The CDR3 DNA is TGTGCCAGCAGCTCGGGGACAAAAGATACGCAGTATTTT. It codes for CASSSGTKDTQYF.

This clonotype was detected ten times or more. The CDR3 sequence: CASSPDRGGGPGNEQFF. The DNA for the CDR3 is TGTGCCAGCAGCCCTGACCGAGGGGGAGGGCCGGGGAATGAGCAGTTCTTC. The chain is built from TRBV4-2 and TRBJ2-1; maybe TRBD2 (7 bases). The CDR3 loop spans 17 amino acids. The V end was cut by 4 bases, the J end by 7 bases, with 23 bases between. CDR1 LGHNA and CDR2 YNFKEQ come from the germline V gene.

This clonotype was counted ten times or more. CDR3 bases: TGTGCCAGCAGTACAATCCAGACAGCTAACACAGATACGCAGTATTTT. Translated, it gives CASSTIQTANTDTQYF. This chain uses TRBV6-2 or TRBV6-3 with TRBJ2-3; TRBD1 might be the D (5 bases). The V gene lost 5 bases and the J gene lost 2 bases, with 17 bases spanning the gap. The CDR3 loop spans 16 amino acids. Germline assignment: CDR1 MNHEY and CDR2 SVGEGT.

This clonotype was seen repeatedly, ten times or more. The chain joins TRBV6-1 to TRBJ1-6; 7 positions match TRBD1. CDR1 and CDR2 from the germline V gene are MNHNS and SASEGT. The CDR3 is 16 amino acids. V lost 8 bases and J lost 4; bases outside the gene matches: 11. CDR3 region: CASWPRGRGYNSPLHF. The CDR3 bases are TGTGCCAGCTGGCCTAGGGGGCGCGGGTATAATTCACCCCTCCACTTT.

This clonotype was seen only a few times. This rearrangement joins TRBV5-1 to TRBJ2-3; 7 nucleotides match TRBD2. This CDR3 is 15 amino acids long. The ends lost 4 bases at V and 0 bases at J; junction bases unmatched: 5. In germline, CDR1 is SGHRS, CDR2 YFSETQ. The CDR3 loop reads CASSAGTTSTDTQYF. The CDR3 DNA follows: TGCGCCAGCAGCGCTGGGACTACTAGCACAGATACGCAGTATTTT.

This clonotype was seen ten or more times. The rearrangement joins TRBV28 to TRBJ2-7; a weak D match, TRBD1 (5 bases). CDR3 length: 13 amino acids. Germline loops: CDR1 MDHEN, CDR2 SYDVKM. V shed 5 bases and J shed 3 bases, with 11 bases lying between them. In nucleotides, the CDR3 is TGTGCCAGCAGTAAGGACATTCACTACGAGCAGTACTTC. The encoded protein is CASSKDIHYEQYF.